The sequence of this T cell receptor beta chain was determined in a study of OX40 agonist ivuxolimab in advanced cancers. Study summary: Intravenous ivuxolimab at 0.01 to 10 mg/kg was given to patients every 2 weeks. Age averaged around 59 years (range roughly 23 to 79), and roughly 80% were male. Whole-study findings and limits: No antigen was identified for the clonally expanded peripheral T cells.

TCRdb's table, derived via immunoSEQ multiplex PCR, lists solely in-frame clones and lacks some. This table has roughly 55,000 clones, approximately 83% appearing once. Worth noting for this clone: As yet, its antigen is unknown.

The CDR3 contains 15 residues. V was cut by 3 bases and J by 1 base, with 12 bases left in between. CDR1 is LNHDA, CDR2 SQIVND, per germline (reference sequence). The chain uses TRBV19 and TRBJ1-1; perhaps TRBD1 as D (6 bases). Sequencing used CD4+ or CD8+ T cells sorted from blood, obtained in a trial of the OX40 agonist ivuxolimab. The TCR comes from an adult with an advanced solid tumor such as melanoma, head and neck, liver or kidney cancer. The CDR3 sequence: CASSMGTGTNTEAFF. For the CDR3, the DNA is TGTGCCAGTAGTATGGGTACAGGGACGAACACTGAAGCTTTCTTT. Looking up the rest from reference TRBV19 and TRBJ1-1 gives the full variable domain: DGGITQSPKYLFRKEGQNVTLSCEQNLNHDAMYWYRQDPGQGLRLIYYSQIVNDFQKGDIAEGYSVSREKKESFPLTVTSAQKNPTAFYLCASSMGTGTNTEAFFGQGTRLTVV.